This T cell receptor (beta chain) originates from a study of identical twins. V lost 6 bases, J lost 7 bases, and 16 bases lay in between. CDR1 is MNHEY and CDR2 is SVGEGT in the germline V gene. The CDR3 extends over 13 amino acids. This clonotype was seen ten or more times. Its antigen is currently unknown. Whole-study findings and limits: Twins' excess sharing was less marked for out-of-frame beta sequences. Cross-sectional statistics, not tracking of the same donors, supported the conclusions.

Template switching added a universal primer binding site, and final cDNA carried unique molecular identifiers. MiXCR, run by TCRdb on the 5' RACE reads, gives a single entry per CDR3 protein. The sample records about 150,000 distinct CDR3 sequences, roughly 3.5% being singletons. The chain employs TRBV6-2 or TRBV6-3 and TRBJ2-7, with D perhaps matching TRBD1 (5 bases). The sample consisted of memory T cells sorted from blood. This clonotype was obtained from a man aged 18-30 years in good health. CDR3 in amino acids: CASSPMGLREQYF. CDR3 sequence (DNA): TGTGCCAGCAGCCCGATGGGGCTTAGGGAGCAGTACTTC.